Listed here are 32 T cell receptor beta chains from one sample, sequenced in a study of shared clonotypes between healthy human individuals. Profiling relied on immunoSEQ multiplex PCR, and the TCRdb table lists in-frame clones only, not all of them. This table has 470,000 or so clones, about 72% appearing once. The sample was PBMCs. The source of these receptors is a woman in her 40s in good health. Some clones in this sample may be carry-over from other donors' samples.

The chain joins TRBV18 to TRBJ2-4; 13 bases map to TRBD2. Germline loops: CDR1 KGHSH, CDR2 LQKENI. The junction had 4 bases not matched to a gene; V was cut back by 2 bases and J by 6 bases. The CDR3 length is 16 residues. This CDR3 reads CASSPRTSGSGNIQYF. The CDR3 DNA follows: TGTGCCAGCTCACCAAGGACTAGCGGGAGTGGAAACATTCAGTACTTC.

The chain combines TRBV6-1 with TRBJ1-2; D is undetermined. The CDR3 spans 12 residues. Germline V gene data show CDR1 as MNHNS and CDR2 as SASEGT. V lost 5 bases to trimming and J lost 0 bases, with 4 bases between them. The CDR3 coding sequence is TGTGCCAGCAGTACACCTAACTATGGCTACACCTTC. This sequence encodes CASSTPNYGYTF.

The chain is built from TRBV10-2 and TRBJ2-5, with TRBD1 matching over 11 bases. The CDR3 is made up of 14 amino acids. The V segment lost 6 bases and the J segment 5 bases; nucleotides outside the gene matches: 5. Per the germline V gene, CDR1 is WSHSY and CDR2 is SAAADI. CDR3 residues: CASRGQGVGETQYF. In DNA, the CDR3 is TGCGCCAGCAGGGGACAGGGGGTAGGGGAGACCCAGTACTTC.

In the case of this clone: A far larger clone differs by one base, so this is likely a read error. Other DNA variants within this sample encode the same CDR3. The chain uses TRBV5-6 and TRBJ2-2, with unresolved D. Germline V gives CDR1 SGHDT, CDR2 YYEEEE. The CDR3 extends over 16 amino acids. CDR3 residues: CASSLQAGNRSGELFF. The DNA for the CDR3 is TGTGCCAGCAGCTTGCAGGCAGGTAATAGGTCCGGAGAGCTGTTTTTT.

This clone was counted only a few times. A junction end diverges from the germline sequence, so it may reflect a read error. J is TRBJ1-5 and V is TRBV30, with D tentatively TRBD1 (6 bases). CDR3 length: 13 amino acids. CDR1 and CDR2 (germline): GTSNPN, SVGIG (reference sequence). CDR3 bases: TGTGCCTGGAGCAACGGGGACAATCAGCCCCAGCATTTC. Protein: CAWSNGDNQPQHF.

Worth noting for this clone: A read error likely explains this, since a far larger clone differs by one base. V gene TRBV28 combines with J gene TRBJ2-7, with 8 bases identical to TRBD1. V was clipped by 5 bases and J by 1 base; unmatched bases: 4. The CDR3 has 14 residues. CDR1 is MDHEN and CDR2 is SYDVKM in the germline V gene. DNA for the CDR3: TGTGCCAGCAGTCTCAGGGGGCGATCCTACGAGCAGTACTTC. Residues: CASSLRGRSYEQYF. The full variable domain, rest sourced from reference TRBV28 and TRBJ2-7, is DVKVTQSSRYLVKRTGEKVFLECVQDMDHENMFWYRQDPGLGLRLIYFSYDVKMKEKGDIPEGYSVSREKKERFSLILESASTNQTSMYLCASSLRGRSYEQYFGPGTRLTVT.

CDR3 DNA: TGTGCCAGCAGCTTGGATCGGAGCTCCTACAATGAGCAGTTCTTC. Translation: CASSLDRSSYNEQFF. The V call is TRBV5-4, the J call TRBJ2-1; D remains unclear. This CDR3 is built from 15 residues. Germline V gene data show CDR1 as SGHNT and CDR2 as YYREEE (reference sequence). Trimming shortened V by 0 bases and J by 0 bases, and 7 bases separated the two germline ends.

CDR3 region: CASSPNQENTEAFF. In nucleotides, the CDR3 is TGTGCCAGCAGCCCCAACCAGGAGAACACTGAAGCTTTCTTT. The chain has TRBV5-5 and TRBJ1-1; D is uncertain. Trimming pared 4 bases from V and 1 base from J, leaving 11 bases between. The germline gives CDR1 SGHKS, CDR2 YYEKEE (reference sequence). The CDR3 totals 14 residues.

J is TRBJ2-5 and V is TRBV7-7; D might be TRBD2 (5 bases). There are 14 residues in the CDR3. Germline V gives CDR1 SSHAT, CDR2 FNYEAQ (reference sequence). CDR3 in amino acids: CASSKGVGGETQYF. The CDR3 coding sequence is TGTGCTAGCTCGAAGGGAGTGGGTGGGGAGACCCAGTACTTC.

The chain carries TRBV19 and TRBJ2-5; D uncertain. The V gene lost 7 bases and the J gene lost 2 bases, with 11 bases spanning the gap. There are 13 residues in the CDR3. CDR1 and CDR2 from the germline V gene are LNHDA and SQIVND (reference sequence). CDR3: CASNNGRQETQYF. The DNA for the CDR3 is TGTGCCAGTAACAACGGCAGGCAAGAGACCCAGTACTTC.

This clone has a handful of counts. The V call is TRBV5-1, the J call TRBJ1-4, with a possible D match to TRBD1 (6 bases). The V end lost 1 base, the J end lost 3 bases, and 10 bases lay between the germline ends. The CDR3 is made up of 15 amino acids. Germline V gene data show CDR1 as SGHRS and CDR2 as YFSETQ. CDR3 in DNA: TGCGCCAGCAGCTTGTTGCCAGGGGCTAATGAAAAACTGTTTTTT. The encoded protein is CASSLLPGANEKLFF. The full variable domain, rest sourced from reference TRBV5-1 and TRBJ1-4, is KAGVTQTPRYLIKTRGQQVTLSCSPISGHRSVSWYQQTPGQGLQFLFEYFSETQRNKGNFPGRFSGRQFSNSRSEMNVSTLELGDSALYLCASSLLPGANEKLFFGSGTQLSVL.

The chain couples TRBV4-3 to TRBJ2-5, with 7 positions matching TRBD2. Germline trimming cut 1 base from V and 1 base from J; bases unmatched to any gene: 6. Germline-derived CDR1 and CDR2 are LGHNA and YSLEER. The CDR3 has 16 residues. CDR3 bases: TGCGCCAGCAGCCAAGGGTTGGGAGGGAGCCAAGAGACCCAGTACTTC. Its translation: CASSQGLGGSQETQYF.

This chain uses TRBV6-1 with TRBJ2-5, with D perhaps matching TRBD1 (6 bases). Trimming took 0 bases from V and 0 from J, leaving 8 bases between them. The CDR3 consists of 15 residues. CDR1 MNHNS and CDR2 SASEGT come from the germline V gene. The DNA of the CDR3 is TGTGCCAGCAGTGAAGCCGGGACAAACCAAGAGACCCAGTACTTC. It yields the protein CASSEAGTNQETQYF.

The chain employs TRBV5-4 and TRBJ1-1; D not resolved. Trimming removed 1 base from V and 6 bases from J, with 13 bases in between. CDR1 and CDR2 from the germline V gene are SGHNT and YYREEE (reference sequence). CDR3 length: 14 residues. For the CDR3, the DNA is TGTGCCAGCAGCTTGAGCAGCACAAACGCTGAAGCTTTCTTT. As protein: CASSLSSTNAEAFF.

V is TRBV4-2 and J is TRBJ2-5, with a possible D match to TRBD2 (6 bases). The germline V gene has CDR1 LGHNA and CDR2 YNFKEQ. Trimming cost V 0 bases and J 4 bases, with 18 bases left between them. The CDR3 is made up of 17 amino acids. The CDR3 nucleotides read TGTGCCAGCAGCCAAGATTTTCCGGGGTCCGGGGGAGAGACCCAGTACTTC. As protein: CASSQDFPGSGGETQYF.

J is TRBJ2-2 and V is TRBV15; weak D call: TRBD2 (6 bases). V lost 0 bases and J 5 bases, leaving 10 bases between the germline ends. Germline CDR1 reads LNHNV; CDR2 reads YYDKDF (reference sequence). The CDR3 runs to 15 residues. As DNA, the CDR3 is TGTGCCACCAGCAGAGATACGGGGAGGACCGGGGAGCTGTTTTTT. Translating it yields CATSRDTGRTGELFF.

The J gene is TRBJ2-2, the V gene TRBV27; 7 bases match TRBD2. Trimming at V came to 3 bases and at J to 7 bases, leaving 8 bases not matched to a gene. Germline values: CDR1 MNHEY, CDR2 SMNVEV (reference sequence). This CDR3 comprises 15 residues. CDR3 sequence reads: CASSLEREVGGELFF. In DNA, the CDR3 is TGTGCCAGCAGTTTGGAACGGGAGGTTGGCGGGGAGCTGTTTTTT.

This clone has a handful of counts. The same CDR3 arises from other DNA sequences in this sample as well. V gene TRBV27 combines with J gene TRBJ2-7; 8 bases agree with TRBD2. V was clipped by 0 bases and J by 2 bases; unmatched bases: 6. Germline V gene lookup returns CDR1 MNHEY and CDR2 SMNVEV (reference sequence). The CDR3 covers 16 residues. The CDR3 is CASSLSPGLATYEQYF. DNA for the CDR3: TGTGCCAGCAGTTTATCTCCCGGACTAGCAACCTACGAGCAGTACTTC.

The chain is built from TRBV30 and TRBJ1-1; D might be TRBD1 (5 bases). This CDR3 has 13 amino acids. Trimming pared 0 bases from V and 5 bases from J, leaving 10 bases between. The germline CDR1 and CDR2 sequences are GTSNPN and SVGIG (reference sequence). Here the CDR3 reads CAWSVGGGTEAFF. The CDR3 DNA sequence: TGTGCCTGGAGTGTAGGTGGGGGGACTGAAGCTTTCTTT.

The V call is TRBV7-6, the J call TRBJ2-1; 11 bases map to TRBD2. Trimming removed 5 bases from V and 12 bases from J; junction bases left unmatched: 3. The germline gives CDR1 SGHVS, CDR2 FNYEAQ. CDR3 length: 12 amino acids. DNA of the CDR3: TGTGCCAGCAGCACCCTAGCGGGAGGGCAGTTCTTC. As protein: CASSTLAGGQFF.

This clone was found once. A far larger clone is only one base removed, so a read error is likely. Other DNA sequences of this sample code for an identical CDR3. The rearrangement joins TRBV11-2 to TRBJ1-5, with a possible D match to TRBD1 (5 bases). This CDR3 has 15 residues. CDR1 SGHAT and CDR2 FQNNGV come from the germline V gene. Trimming removed 5 bases at V and 3 bases at J, with 14 bases between. Here the CDR3 reads CASSLGGGANQPQHF. CDR3 in DNA: TGTGCCAGCAGCCTAGGCGGCGGGGCCAATCAGCCCCAGCATTTT. Full variable domain (outside the CDR3, taken from reference TRBV11-2 and TRBJ1-5): EAGVAQSPRYKIIEKRQSVAFWCNPISGHATLYWYQQILGQGPKLLIQFQNNGVVDDSQLPKDRFSAERLKGVDSTLKIQPAKLEDSAVYLCASSLGGGANQPQHFGDGTRLSIL.

The chain combines TRBV5-8 with TRBJ2-7, with D unclear. V was clipped by 0 bases and J by 3 bases, with 4 bases between them. The CDR3 covers 12 residues. From germline, CDR1 is SGHTS and CDR2 YDEGEE. CDR3 DNA sequence: TGTGCCAGCAGCTTGGAAGTCTACGAGCAGTACTTC. This gives the protein CASSLEVYEQYF.

Written as DNA, the CDR3 is TGTGCCTGGAACAAGCCTTCCCTGTCGGGGTTTCAAGAGACCCAGTACTTC. Its protein product is CAWNKPSLSGFQETQYF. The chain carries TRBV30 and TRBJ2-5; the D gene is possibly TRBD2 (5 bases). This CDR3 has 17 amino acids. Trimming took 4 bases from V and 2 from J, leaving 23 bases between them. From germline, CDR1 is GTSNPN and CDR2 SVGIG (reference sequence).

V usage is TRBV11-2 and J usage is TRBJ1-4, with TRBD1 identical over 11 bases. The CDR3 has 17 residues. Germline assignment: CDR1 SGHAT and CDR2 FQNNGV. V trimming: 4 bases; J trimming: 7 bases; junction bases outside the gene matches: 11. The CDR3 nucleotides are TGTGCCAGCAGCTCCCCAGGTCCGGGACAGGGGGGTGAAAAACTGTTTTTT. Encoded protein: CASSSPGPGQGGEKLFF.

The gene calls are TRBV9 and TRBJ2-7; 8 bases are a match to TRBD1. This CDR3 spans 15 amino acids. Germline V gives CDR1 SGDLS, CDR2 YYNGEE. V shed 4 bases, J shed 3 bases, and the junction held 9 bases outside the gene matches. The CDR3 DNA follows: TGTGCCAGCAGCCCCAGATATACAGGGGGCTACGAGCAGTACTTC. Translated, it gives CASSPRYTGGYEQYF.

The chain couples TRBV9 to TRBJ2-1; the match to TRBD2 covers 12 bases. CDR1 SGDLS and CDR2 YYNGEE come from the germline V gene. Germline trimming cut 1 base from V and 6 bases from J; bases unmatched to any gene: 5. The CDR3 loop spans 16 amino acids. The DNA of the CDR3 is TGTGCCAGCAGCGTACTAGCGGGAGGGCTACGCAATGAGCAGTTCTTC. Protein: CASSVLAGGLRNEQFF.

The chain joins TRBV7-2 to TRBJ2-3; TRBD2 aligns across 8 bases. Germline CDR1 SGHTA, CDR2 FQGNSA. Losses at the gene ends were 1 base for V and 5 bases for J; bases not matched to a gene: 14. The CDR3 sequence is 18 residues long. The CDR3 DNA reads TGTGCCAGCAGCTTAGACCTATATCCGGGAGGGCCAAAAGATACGCAGTATTTT. It is translated as CASSLDLYPGGPKDTQYF.

V gene TRBV5-1 combines with J gene TRBJ1-2, with 7 bases that match TRBD1. The CDR3 has 13 amino acids. CDR1 is SGHRS and CDR2 is YFSETQ in the germline V gene. The V and J ends lost 4 bases and 5 bases, in that order; junction bases with no gene match: 5. DNA for the CDR3: TGCGCCAGCAGCCCGGGGACAGAGTATGGCTACACCTTC. As protein: CASSPGTEYGYTF.

The rearrangement links TRBV30 to TRBJ2-7; D is unclear. The CDR3 runs to 11 residues. The germline gives CDR1 GTSNPN, CDR2 SVGIG (reference sequence). V dropped 2 bases and J dropped 3 bases, with 5 bases sitting between them. The CDR3 nucleotides are TGTGCCTGGAGTAACGGCTACGAGCAGTACTTC. Its protein product is CAWSNGYEQYF.

This chain uses TRBV2 with TRBJ2-2, with D unclear. The V and J ends lost 6 bases and 3 bases respectively, with 5 bases between them. This CDR3 region has 12 residues. The V gene's germline CDR1 is SNHLY and CDR2 FYNNEI. CDR3 sequence: CASRKHTGELFF. The CDR3 DNA is TGTGCCAGCAGGAAACACACCGGGGAGCTGTTTTTT.

This clone was seen ten or more times. The J gene is TRBJ2-7, the V gene TRBV28; D uncertain. Germline V gene sequence: CDR1 MDHEN, CDR2 SYDVKM. The CDR3 totals 17 residues. Trimming took off 6 bases at V and 0 bases at J, with 21 bases between the two ends. The chain's CDR3 is CASRPAGPPLGSYEQYF. The DNA for the CDR3 is TGTGCCAGCAGACCCGCCGGACCCCCCTTAGGCTCCTACGAGCAGTACTTC.

Concerning this clone: In the same sample, other DNA sequences code for this CDR3. The chain carries TRBV7-9 and TRBJ1-2, with no clear D. Trimming removed 1 base at V and 4 bases at J, with 7 bases between. The CDR3 is 13 amino acids. CDR1 SEHNR and CDR2 FQNEAQ come from the germline V gene (reference sequence). Here the CDR3 reads CASSLGAGYGYTF. In DNA, the CDR3 is TGTGCCAGCAGCTTAGGTGCAGGCTATGGCTACACCTTC.